The present T cell receptor beta chain was sequenced within a study of tumor and adjacent non-tumor tissue in lung cancer. Study-level points and caveats: In normal lung, the top 100 clones were significantly more dominant than in tumor.

This clonotype rates as medium-sized. Its antigen is currently unknown. A modified ARM-PCR protocol with three rounds of nested PCR amplified TCRbeta. Via MiXCR, TCRdb re-called the multiplex PCR reads, giving one row per CDR3 protein. The table has 55,000 to 75,000 distinct CDR3 sequences, 60% seen once. This sample's RNA came from whole unsorted tissue. Trimming removed 6 bases from V and 0 bases from J, with 5 bases in between. CDR3 length: 13 amino acids. CDR1 is SGHNT and CDR2 is YENEEA in the germline V gene. The sequence derives from a man over 45 with non-small cell lung cancer. Sequenced: lung tumor tissue. J is TRBJ2-2 and V is TRBV11-3; D gene unclear. CDR3 sequence reads: CASSNANTGELFF. The CDR3 DNA reads as TGTGCCAGCAGTAACGCGAACACCGGGGAGCTGTTTTTT. Full variable domain (missing parts from reference TRBV11-3 and TRBJ2-2): EAGVVQSPRYKIIEKKQPVAFWCNPISGHNTLYWYLQNLGQGPELLIRYENEEAVDDSQLPKDRFSAERLKGVDSTLKIQPAELGDSAVYLCASSNANTGELFFGEGSRLTVL.